A selection of T cell receptor beta chains follows, all from one sample in a study of blood T cells in healthy people across ages. TCRdb reanalysed the 5' RACE reads using MiXCR and keeps one entry per CDR3 protein. The repertoire consists of over 1.5 million distinct CDR3 sequences, with roughly 50% occurring once and the leading ten covering over 2%. Specimen: blood. The receptors come from a woman in her 40s in good health. The CDR3 runs from the conserved cysteine through the conserved F or W. A D gene is named only where the DNA matches it firmly. Clone size appears in some rows only: once, few, many, or a class for an expanded clone.

J gene,V gene,clone size,D gene,CDR3 DNA,CDR3 protein
TRBJ2-5,TRBV7-2,-,-,TGTGCCAGCAGCTTAGGGCTTAGGGAAGAGACCCAGTACTTC,CASSLGLREETQYF
TRBJ2-5,TRBV6-2/TRBV6-3,-,-,TGTGCCAGCAGTGACAAGGTAGTAGAGACCCAGTACTTC,CASSDKVVETQYF
TRBJ2-7,TRBV12-3/TRBV12-4,-,-,TGTGCCAGCAGTTTCCCGCGTAATGAGCAGTACTTC,CASSFPRNEQYF
TRBJ2-5,TRBV27,few,-,TGTGCCAGCAGTGAGGACCATTACCAAGAGACCCAGTACTTC,CASSEDHYQETQYF
TRBJ2-5,TRBV5-1,few,TRBD1,TGCGCCAGCAGCTTGGACGGGACAGGGTCCAAAGAGACCCAGTACTTC,CASSLDGTGSKETQYF
TRBJ2-5,TRBV20-1,-,-,TGCAGTGCCCTGAACGGCTTCCAAGAGACCCAGTACTTC,CSALNGFQETQYF
TRBJ1-2,TRBV20-1,few,-,TGCAGTGCTGAGGCCCAGTGGAATGGCTACACCTTC,CSAEAQWNGYTF
TRBJ2-5,TRBV27,few,TRBD2,TGTGCCAGCAGTCCGACTAGCGGGGATGAGACCCAGTACTTC,CASSPTSGDETQYF
TRBJ1-6,TRBV27,-,TRBD1,TGTGCCAGCAGTCGCCTGGACAGGGGAAATAATTCACCCCTCCACTTT,CASSRLDRGNNSPLHF
TRBJ1-2,TRBV28,-,-,TGTGCCAGCAGTTTATGGGACGGCCACTATGGCTACACCTTC,CASSLWDGHYGYTF
TRBJ2-5,TRBV4-1,-,-,TGCGCCAGCAGCAGGCAGTTACAAGAGACCCAGTACTTC,CASSRQLQETQYF
TRBJ1-1,TRBV19,-,TRBD1,TGTGCCAGTAGTGCGACAGGGCAGCCGAACACTGAAGCTTTCTTT,CASSATGQPNTEAFF
TRBJ1-1,TRBV5-1,-,TRBD1,TGCGCCAGCAGCTTGGCCATCCAGGGGGCCGGTGAAGCTTTCTTT,CASSLAIQGAGEAFF
TRBJ1-2,TRBV29-1,-,-,TGCAGCGTTGAAGATGCGGGGTGGGTCTATGGCTACACCTTC,CSVEDAGWVYGYTF
TRBJ2-3,TRBV2,-,-,TGTGCCAGCAGCGCGAGCTTACGACCTAGCACAGATACGCAGTATTTT,CASSASLRPSTDTQYF
TRBJ1-2,TRBV7-8,few,TRBD1,TGTGCCAGCAGCTTAGCGACAGGGACTAACTATGGCTACACCTTC,CASSLATGTNYGYTF
TRBJ2-3,TRBV29-1,-,-,TGCAGCGTCCACGGCCGGCTAGCGTTCACAGATACGCAGTATTTT,CSVHGRLAFTDTQYF
TRBJ2-5,TRBV12-5,many,-,TGTGCTAGTGGTTTGGAAGAGACCCAGTACTTC,CASGLEETQYF
TRBJ2-6,TRBV24-1,-,-,TGTGCCACCAGTGATTTTGCAGGCTCTGGGGCCAACGTCCTGACTTTC,CATSDFAGSGANVLTF
TRBJ2-7,TRBV7-9,-,-,TGTGCCAGCAGCCCTCGACTAGTGCACCCATACGAGCAGTACTTC,CASSPRLVHPYEQYF
TRBJ2-5,TRBV7-2,few,-,TGTGCCAGCAGCCCCCATACCAGGGAGCAGTACTTC,CASSPHTREQYF
TRBJ2-1,TRBV5-1,-,TRBD2,TGCGCCAGCAGCCCCCCCAGGCTAGCGGGGGACAGCTCCTACAATGAGCAGTTCTTC,CASSPPRLAGDSSYNEQFF
TRBJ2-5,TRBV5-6,few,-,TGTGCCAGCAGCTTCCCTCCGGGTGAGGAGACCCAGTACTTC,CASSFPPGEETQYF
TRBJ2-1,TRBV5-1,-,-,TGCGCCAGCAGCTTGGAAACCGCAGCCCAGTTCTTC,CASSLETAAQFF
TRBJ2-1,TRBV20-1,-,TRBD2,TGCAGTGCTAGAGGGGTAGCGGGAGGACACAATGAGCAGTTCTTC,CSARGVAGGHNEQFF
TRBJ2-7,TRBV7-9,-,-,TGTGCCAGCAGCGGGGCTAGCGACTCCTACAATGAGCAGTACTTC,CASSGASDSYNEQYF
TRBJ2-1,TRBV7-3,-,TRBD1,TGTGCCAGCAGCGGACCGGGACAGGGTTTCAATGAGCAGTTCTTC,CASSGPGQGFNEQFF
TRBJ2-1,TRBV15,-,TRBD2,TGTGCCACCAGCAGGGCGGATAGCCCGGGAGGCCCTAATGAGCAGTTCTTC,CATSRADSPGGPNEQFF
TRBJ2-7,TRBV6-2/TRBV6-3,-,TRBD1,TGTGCCAGCAGTTCCCAGAGGACAGGGGGCTACGAGCGGTACTTC,CASSSQRTGGYERYF
TRBJ1-1,TRBV7-9,few,-,TGTGCCAGCAGCCCTAGTAAGGGCGAGAACACTGAAGCTTTCTTT,CASSPSKGENTEAFF
TRBJ2-1,TRBV27,-,-,TGTGCCAGCATCGGCGCCTTCCCCTCCCATGAGCAGTTCTTC,CASIGAFPSHEQFF
TRBJ2-7,TRBV7-2,-,TRBD2,TGTGCCAGCAGTTTCCGGGGGAGGATGGCTAGCGGGGGTAGAGAGCAGTACTTC,CASSFRGRMASGGREQYF
TRBJ2-1,TRBV18,-,-,TGTGCCAGCTCACCAAGGACAGCAAATGAGCAGTTCTTC,CASSPRTANEQFF
TRBJ1-6,TRBV5-5,-,-,TGTGCCAGCAGCTTGGTTCCGTACGGAAATTCACCCCTCCACTTT,CASSLVPYGNSPLHF
TRBJ2-5,TRBV7-2,few,-,TGTGCCAGCACCACCGGAGTTGGGACCCAGTACTTC,CASTTGVGTQYF
TRBJ1-6,TRBV4-1,few,-,TGCGCCAGCAGCCAAGCGTGGCAGGGGAATAATTCACCCCTCCACTTT,CASSQAWQGNNSPLHF
TRBJ1-5,TRBV27,few,-,TGTGCCAGCAGCCCTCAGAGGGCGGGTCAGCCCCAGCATTTT,CASSPQRAGQPQHF
TRBJ2-5,TRBV4-1,few,-,TGCGCCAGCAGCCCCGTCCGGAGGCAAGAGACCCAGTACTTC,CASSPVRRQETQYF
TRBJ1-1,TRBV5-1,-,-,TGCGCCAGCAGCTTGAGCGGGGTTACAACTGAAGCTTTCTTT,CASSLSGVTTEAFF
TRBJ1-5,TRBV10-3,few,-,TGTGCCATCAGTGAACGGGACGGGAATCAGCCCCAGCATTTT,CAISERDGNQPQHF
TRBJ2-3,TRBV3-1,many,-,TGCGCCAGCAGCCAGGGGTCTAGCACAGATACGCAGTATTTT,CASSQGSSTDTQYF
TRBJ2-7,TRBV6-2/TRBV6-3,few,-,TGTGCCAGCAGATGGGACGACTCCTACGAGCAGTACTTC,CASRWDDSYEQYF
TRBJ2-1,TRBV10-3,-,-,TGTGCCATCAGTGAGTCCCCAGGGTCATACAATGAGCAGTTCTTC,CAISESPGSYNEQFF
TRBJ2-1,TRBV11-2,-,TRBD2,TGTGCCAGCAGCCCCTCGGCCGGGACTAGCGGGGCTGAGCAGTTCTTC,CASSPSAGTSGAEQFF
TRBJ2-1,TRBV13,-,-,TGTGCCAGCAGCTTAGTTATGAGTGACAATGATCGGCAGTTCTTC,CASSLVMSDNDRQFF
TRBJ1-2,TRBV6-1,-,-,TGTGCCAGCAGTGAAGAAGCAAGACCTAACTATGGCTACACCTTC,CASSEEARPNYGYTF
TRBJ2-4,TRBV11-2,-,TRBD2,TGTGCCAGCAGCCTCCAGGACAGCGGGGGCCCTTACAATGAGCAGTACTTC,CASSLQDSGGPYNEQYF
TRBJ2-6,TRBV6-2/TRBV6-3,many,-,TGTGCCAGCAGTTATCAAGGGTCTGGGGCCAACGTCCTGACTTTC,CASSYQGSGANVLTF
TRBJ2-2,TRBV20-1,-,-,TGCAGTGCCCCGGTCGGGACCGGGGAGCTGTTTTTT,CSAPVGTGELFF
TRBJ2-1,TRBV4-3,few,-,TGCGCCAGCAGCCAAGACGCGGATGGGGGCGGGGGTGCCTACAATGAGCAGTTCTTC,CASSQDADGGGGAYNEQFF
TRBJ2-1,TRBV6-2/TRBV6-3,-,TRBD2,TGTGCCAGCAGTCTAGCGTCTAGCGGGGTGAAAAATGAGCAGTTCTTC,CASSLASSGVKNEQFF
TRBJ1-2,TRBV6-6,-,-,TGTGCCAGCAGTTACGCGATTCTTAACTATGGCTACACCTTC,CASSYAILNYGYTF
TRBJ2-2,TRBV6-6,-,-,TGTGCCAGCAGTTATACTTCTGGGACCGGGGAGCTGTTTTTT,CASSYTSGTGELFF
TRBJ2-1,TRBV2,few,TRBD2,TGTGCCAGCAGGGGGGGACTACCCTTCGGGTTCTTC,CASRGGLPFGFF
TRBJ2-3,TRBV10-2,-,-,TGCGCCAGCGGGGGATTCACAGATACGCAGTATTTT,CASGGFTDTQYF
TRBJ1-1,TRBV20-1,-,-,TGCAGTGCCACAACAGGGTCAGACACTGAAGCTTTCTTT,CSATTGSDTEAFF
TRBJ2-3,TRBV10-3,-,TRBD2,TGTGCCATCAGGAAGAGCGGGGGGGCCGCAGATACGCAGTATTTT,CAIRKSGGAADTQYF
TRBJ2-1,TRBV29-1,few,-,TGCAGCGTTCTAGCGAGAAATGAGCAGTTCTTC,CSVLARNEQFF
TRBJ2-1,TRBV6-4,-,TRBD2,TGTGCCAGCAGTGACTCAGGACTAGCGGGGGGGCCGAATGAGCAGTTCTTC,CASSDSGLAGGPNEQFF
TRBJ2-1,TRBV10-3,-,TRBD2,TGTGCCATCAGGGCCGGGACTAGCGTTGAGACCCAGTTCTTC,CAIRAGTSVETQFF